The sequence of this T cell receptor (beta chain) was determined in a study of control samples from healthy donors and cancer patients. Clones were sequenced by immunoSEQ multiplex PCR, and TCRdb holds only the in-frame ones, with some missing. Of under 75,000 clones detected, 90% appear once; the ten largest clones hold 0.95% to 1.5%. This clone was observed once. V shed 5 bases and J shed 7 bases, with 15 bases lying between them. The CDR3 is 14 residues long. Germline CDR1 reads SEHNR; CDR2 reads FQNEAQ (reference sequence). The origin of this receptor is a woman in her forties or fifties with colorectal cancer. The sequenced material came from PBMCs. The V call is TRBV7-9, the J call TRBJ2-1; D gene uncertain. The CDR3, as DNA: TGTGCCAGCAGCCGATTAACCTCACAGAATGAGCAGTTCTTC. Translation gives CASSRLTSQNEQFF.